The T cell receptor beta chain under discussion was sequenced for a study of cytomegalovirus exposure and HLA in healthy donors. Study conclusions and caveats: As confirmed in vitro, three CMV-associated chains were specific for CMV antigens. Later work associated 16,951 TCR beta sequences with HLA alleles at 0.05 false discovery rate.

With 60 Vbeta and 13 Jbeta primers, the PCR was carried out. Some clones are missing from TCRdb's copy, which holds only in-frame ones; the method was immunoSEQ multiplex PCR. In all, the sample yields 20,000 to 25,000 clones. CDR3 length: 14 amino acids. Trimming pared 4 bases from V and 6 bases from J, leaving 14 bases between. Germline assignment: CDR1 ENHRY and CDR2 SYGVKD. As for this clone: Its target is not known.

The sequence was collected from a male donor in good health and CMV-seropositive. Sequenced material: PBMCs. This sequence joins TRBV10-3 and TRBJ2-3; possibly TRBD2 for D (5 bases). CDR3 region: CAISGEGEVDTQYF. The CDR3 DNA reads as TGTGCCATCAGTGGAGAGGGTGAGGTGGATACGCAGTATTTT.